This entry lists 3 T cell receptor beta chains sequenced from one sample in a study of CD8+CD57+ T cells in acquired aplastic anemia. Researchers used genomic DNA as the template to profile TCR beta VDJ and CDR3. TCRdb called the reads again in MiXCR, with one record for every CDR3 protein. Of 180,000 or so distinct CDR3 sequences in the sample, just over 45% were seen once. The sequenced sample was sorted CD4+, CD8+, or CD8+CD57+ T cells (not recorded which) from PBMCs. All receptors derive from a human donor in good health.

This clonotype was recorded a few times. The CDR3 reads CASSNRGRREQYF. The CDR3 region has the DNA TGTGCCAGTAGTAACAGGGGGCGGCGGGAGCAGTACTTC. The rearrangement uses TRBV19 and TRBJ2-7, with 9 bases matching TRBD1. This CDR3 is built from 13 residues. After removal of 4 bases from V and 7 bases from J, the junction contained 5 bases not matched to a gene. The germline gives CDR1 LNHDA, CDR2 SQIVND (reference sequence).

This clonotype was seen ten or more times. The V gene is TRBV10-3, the J gene TRBJ2-7; 7 bases map to TRBD1. V shed 11 bases, J shed 4 bases, and the junction held 5 bases outside the gene matches. The CDR3 has 11 amino acids. From germline, CDR1 is ENHRY and CDR2 SYGVKD. CDR3 coding DNA: TGTGCCTCAGCACAGGGGTACGAGCAGTACTTC. Amino acid sequence: CASAQGYEQYF.

This clonotype occurred many times. The chain recombines TRBV5-1 with TRBJ2-7, with no clear D. There are 13 residues in the CDR3. Germline CDR1 reads SGHRS; CDR2 reads YFSETQ. V gave up 0 bases and J gave up 3 bases, with 7 bases separating them. CDR3: CASSLDGDYEQYF. The CDR3 DNA is TGCGCCAGCAGCTTGGATGGGGACTACGAGCAGTACTTC.